Detailed here is one T cell receptor beta chain. The antigen this receptor binds is unknown. No much larger clone exists at a distance of one base, and base qualities are not known. V has 4 bases trimmed and J has 1 base trimmed; junction bases matching no gene number 15. The germline V gene specifies SGDLS as CDR1 and YYNGEE as CDR2. Taken from cysteine to phenylalanine, the CDR3 has 20 residues. The entry retains the CDR3 DNA only, 60 bases that are in frame from base 1. To demonstrate the VDJtools post-analysis software, the study profiled TCR beta repertoires from the peripheral blood of around 13 young patients with multiple sclerosis. Multiple sclerosis patients were children and adolescents aged 6 to 15 years. Receptors were amplified or captured by PCR. TCRdb shows the sequencer as Illumina HiSeq 2500. To reduce PCR and sequencing biases, unique molecular identifiers were incorporated into the TCR beta cDNA libraries. Some 500,000 cDNA molecules were obtained for every 1 to 10 million input T cells, so each molecule roughly corresponded to one T cell. The same protocol used for the earlier healthy control dataset was applied to prepare and sequence the patient libraries. Within a given batch, samples were prepared together, multiplexed and sequenced on the same HiSeq lane. The paper's data handling went like this. Raw barcoded reads were processed with MIGEC, discarding single-read molecular identifier groups before consensus assembly and CDR3 extraction. Clonotype tables were post-analysed with VDJtools, normalizing diversity by down-sampling all datasets to the smallest sample size. In repertoire overlap clustering, CDR3 amino acid sequences, but not nucleotide sequences, were matched to correct batch-related cross-sample contamination. In TCRdb, the public reads were trimmed at Q25 with fastp and aligned with MiXCR, with productive beta chains retained. Each CDR3 protein gets just one entry, which takes the most common genes and DNA from the rows behind it. The V and J calls, along with clone size, are taken from TCRdb and not from the paper's own processing. Present in this sample are about 560,000 distinct CDR3 sequences, around 47% of which were seen just once. Around 1.7% of the sample comes from the top ten.

The source of the sample is a study of post-analysis software for immune sequencing data (dated by TCRdb to about 2015). For the study in its entirety: Recorded disease courses included relapsing-remitting, secondary progressive and progressive-relapsing multiple sclerosis, with some patients lacking subtype annotation. The patient repertoires were set against about eleven previously published healthy control repertoires from donors whose ages ranged from roughly 6 to 26 years. A subset of samples was prepared in parallel using single-end sample barcoding, then pooled and co-amplified after Illumina adapter ligation. The paper as a whole reports these results and caveats: Direct clustering with F measure showed strong co-clustering of samples prepared in the same batch, prompting a batch-effect correction. Four or five TRBV segments, including TRBV5-6, TRBV5-1 and TRBV20-1, were significantly more frequent in patients than controls. Significantly lower normalized Chao1 diversity was found in multiple sclerosis patients than in controls, suggesting substantial peripheral T-cell clonal expansion. The control group was slightly older than the multiple sclerosis patient group.

The sequence came from a girl aged 5-17 years with multiple sclerosis. Sequencing was performed on blood. This chain is built from TRBV9 and TRBJ2-1, with 12 bases in between that match TRBD2. The base sequence is TGTGCCAGCAGCCCCCCCCCGGGACTAGCGGGCCAGACTTCCTACAATGAGCAGTTCTTC. Its protein product is CASSPPPGLAGQTSYNEQFF.